This TCR beta chain derives from a study of shared clonotypes between healthy human individuals. The V gene lost 3 bases and the J gene lost 2 bases, with 16 bases spanning the gap. The CDR3 spans 16 residues. The germline V gene has CDR1 LNHDA and CDR2 SQIVND (reference sequence). Produced via immunoSEQ multiplex PCR; TCRdb's table is partial and in-frame only. Of millions of clones detected, 93% appear once; the ten largest clones hold under 0.45%. Those who donated were healthy HIV-negative adults, with no recent acute infections or vaccinations reported. CD4+ cell separation produced CD45RA+ naive and CD45RA-negative memory subsets.

The receptor comes from a man aged 18 to 29 in good health. Some clones in this sample may be carry-over from other donors' samples. Sample: naive CD4+ T cells from PBMCs. Subset in this sample: CD45RA+ positively selected. The J gene is TRBJ2-5, the V gene TRBV19; no definite D call. The CDR3 DNA is TGTGCCAGTAGTATTGGTGTTACGGGCACGCAAGAGACCCAGTACTTC. Protein product: CASSIGVTGTQETQYF. The variable domain in full, with the rest retrieved from reference TRBV19 and TRBJ2-5, is DGGITQSPKYLFRKEGQNVTLSCEQNLNHDAMYWYRQDPGQGLRLIYYSQIVNDFQKGDIAEGYSVSREKKESFPLTVTSAQKNPTAFYLCASSIGVTGTQETQYFGPGTRLLVL.